This T cell receptor (beta chain) was identified during a study of Graves' ophthalmopathy and Graves' hyperthyroidism. The authors amplified TCR beta CDR3 regions, and they did so from RNA transcripts for repertoire sequencing. Amplification began with first-round RT-PCR using HTBI primers, then second-round multiplex PCR was performed. One entry per CDR3 protein, called by TCRdb with MiXCR from the multiplex PCR reads. The top ten clones hold roughly 12% of a sample with 340,000 or so distinct CDR3 sequences, roughly 15% of them seen once. In this sample, this clonotype turned up many times. Germline loops: CDR1 SGHTA, CDR2 FQGNSA. The CDR3 extends over 15 amino acids. The J segment lost 10 bases and the V segment lost 3 bases, leaving 7 bases of the junction unmatched.

The material sequenced was peripheral blood. This chain uses TRBV7-2 with TRBJ1-6, with 9 nucleotides matching TRBD1. This sequence originates from an adult man with Graves' ophthalmopathy. DNA of the CDR3: TGTGCCAGCAGCTTCGGACAGGGGTCGTACTCACCCCTCCACTTT. Residues: CASSFGQGSYSPLHF.